This paragraph reports one T cell receptor (beta chain). The CDR3 covers 14 residues. CDR1 and CDR2 from the germline V gene are KGHSH and LQKENI. V lost 1 base to trimming and J lost 4 bases, with 9 bases between them. The data are from a study of CD8+ T cells in alopecia areata. Treatment meaning: oral pan-JAK inhibitor, 5-10 mg twice daily. RNA extraction and reverse transcription yielded cDNA as sequencing template. Some clones are missing from TCRdb's copy, which holds only in-frame ones; the method was immunoSEQ multiplex PCR. The table records about 200,000 clones, roughly 50% of them present only once.

V usage is TRBV18 and J usage is TRBJ2-3, with a weak D call TRBD1 (5 bases). This sequence originates from a human donor with alopecia areata. Sequences were derived from CD4+ T cells sorted from blood, sampled at week 24, from a patient treated with tofacitinib. The CDR3 reads CASSPQAGSDTQYF. CDR3 DNA: TGTGCCAGCTCACCACAGGCAGGGTCAGATACGCAGTATTTT.